This T cell receptor (beta chain) was identified during a study of cytomegalovirus exposure and HLA in healthy donors. Amplification used 60 Vbeta primers and 13 Jbeta primers. Data came from immunoSEQ multiplex PCR; TCRdb stores just in-frame clones and leaves some out. Among about 140,000 clones listed, roughly three quarters were seen once. Notes on this clone: The antigen is undetermined.

Germline lookup yields CDR1 SGDLS and CDR2 YYNGEE. The CDR3 loop spans 16 amino acids. V was cut by 0 bases and J by 3 bases, with 16 bases left in between. The study, taken as a whole, reports: Accurate HLA-A and HLA-B prediction from TCR beta sequences was reported for most subjects.

Donors had nominal health at sampling but likely had unrecorded immune exposures. Specimen: PBMCs. The receptor was isolated from a young man in good health and CMV-seronegative. This chain uses TRBV9 with TRBJ2-7; D may be TRBD2 (6 bases). CDR3 region: CASSVGEAGQFYEQYF. The CDR3 DNA reads as TGTGCCAGCAGCGTAGGGGAGGCAGGGCAATTCTACGAGCAGTACTTC.